Listed below are T cell receptor beta chains from one sample, sequenced in a study of cytomegalovirus exposure and HLA in healthy donors. Produced via immunoSEQ multiplex PCR; TCRdb's table is partial and in-frame only. Here the sample spans about 120,000 clones, 75% to 90% being singletons. Source material: PBMCs. All receptors derive from a man younger than 30 in good health and CMV-seropositive. The CDR3 runs from the conserved cysteine through the conserved F or W.

cdr3_aa,v_call,j_call
CASRSIQPNTEAFF,TRBV5-4,TRBJ1-1
CASSLGSLWTAGGNTIYF,TRBV28,TRBJ1-3
CASSYSLAGAETQYF,TRBV6-6,TRBJ2-5
CASSTVAGYNEQFF,TRBV19,TRBJ2-1
CASSLDSTGEWAGNTIYF,TRBV7-8,TRBJ1-3
CSVEVGTANTEAFF,TRBV29-1,TRBJ1-1
CASSLGFEDRGLSF,TRBV5-6,TRBJ1-2
CATRTGGYLDTQYF,TRBV5-4,TRBJ2-3
CASSGTAGNYGYTF,TRBV5-1,TRBJ1-2
CASSSTGNYGYTF,TRBV28,TRBJ1-2
CASSHRDKAYEQYF,TRBV18,TRBJ2-7
CASSVRREGYGYTF,TRBV27,TRBJ1-2
CASSLGQGYSYEQYF,TRBV5-6,TRBJ2-7
CASSIIQGNRPGYTF,TRBV13,TRBJ1-2
CASSMSTRGLQETQYF,TRBV19,TRBJ2-5
CASSLVARTYEQYF,TRBV5-1,TRBJ2-7
CASSLTAGTGSYGYTF,TRBV6-4,TRBJ1-2
CATSRGRGGDYGYTF,TRBV15,TRBJ1-2
CASSYTGGETQYF,TRBV4-2,TRBJ2-5
CASSKAGGATDTQYF,TRBV6-4,TRBJ2-3
CASSPTTGFIGNTIYF,TRBV18,TRBJ1-3
CASSLGAGGTEAFF,TRBV5-1,TRBJ1-1
CAIGPDRGEKLFF,TRBV2,TRBJ1-4
CASLDRAVSKQYF,TRBV19,TRBJ2-7
CASSVGWGQVDTEAFF,TRBV9,TRBJ1-1
CASRHRDSYEQYF,TRBV5-4,TRBJ2-7
CAIGGGQGAYEQYF,TRBV10-3,TRBJ2-7
CASSPQGETQYF,TRBV7-7,TRBJ2-5
CASSELTGATYEQYF,TRBV4-1,TRBJ2-7
CASSPGHLSYNSPLHF,TRBV5-1,TRBJ1-6
CANSQEYGTGELFF,TRBV4-1,TRBJ2-2
CASSLEGGLTSSISSGNTIYF,TRBV5-1,TRBJ1-3
CASSHAGTAYTEAFF,TRBV4-3,TRBJ1-1
CASSLAGGLAGVQETQYF,TRBV5-1,TRBJ2-5
CASSLAPDTNYEQYF,TRBV5-5,TRBJ2-7
CASSLVATGGEQYF,TRBV11-3,TRBJ2-7
CASAEGQAINQPQHF,TRBV27,TRBJ1-5
CASSEPYTSGGADGDTQYF,TRBV10-2,TRBJ2-3
CASSGLEEYNEQFF,TRBV2,TRBJ2-1
CASSSSGGYEQYF,TRBV6-6,TRBJ2-7
CASSLGTGGWGQPQHF,TRBV19,TRBJ1-5
CASSRQDHSGNTIYF,TRBV2,TRBJ1-3
CAIRDRLEETQYF,TRBV2,TRBJ2-5
CASSFNSNQPQHF,TRBV6-5,TRBJ1-5
CASSLGGNGLEKLFF,TRBV11-2,TRBJ1-4
CASSPIQGISSYEQYF,TRBV7-2,TRBJ2-7
CASSTRTGRDTIYF,TRBV7-9,TRBJ1-3
CASSRSGGRTEAFF,TRBV5-5,TRBJ1-1
CASSALTEDGSYEQYF,TRBV19,TRBJ2-7
CASSSTGADSGNTIYF,TRBV7-2,TRBJ1-3
CASSSSGGKNYNEQFF,TRBV7-9,TRBJ2-1
CASSVDTEAFF,TRBV6-6,TRBJ1-1